Shown below are 24 T cell receptor beta chains from a single sample sequenced in a study of T cells in Graves' hyperthyroidism and ophthalmopathy. The TCR beta CDR3 regions underwent amplification using RNA transcripts as the source. An initial round of RT-PCR targeting the TCR CDR3 relied on the HTBI primer set. TCRdb analysed the multiplex PCR reads with MiXCR anew, one entry per CDR3 protein. The sample has 400,000 or so distinct CDR3 sequences, about 15% seen once. What was sequenced was blood. The origin of the receptors is a woman aged 55-75 years with Graves' ophthalmopathy.

V and J are TRBV19 and TRBJ2-7; D may be TRBD2 (6 bases). The CDR3 totals 14 residues. The V gene's germline CDR1 is LNHDA and CDR2 SQIVND (reference sequence). Deletions cut 3 bases from V and 0 bases from J, with 9 bases between. CDR3: CASSITRDSYEQYF. CDR3 in DNA: TGTGCCAGTAGTATCACGCGGGACTCCTACGAGCAGTACTTC.

This chain joins TRBV6-2 or TRBV6-3 and TRBJ2-3; tentatively, D is TRBD2 (5 bases). This CDR3 has 15 amino acids. Trimming cost V 8 bases and J 5 bases, with 20 bases left between them. From germline, CDR1 is MNHEY and CDR2 SVGEGT. The CDR3 DNA follows: TGTGCCAGCCATGAGGGATCCGGGAAGGTAGATACGCAGTATTTT. Its translation is CASHEGSGKVDTQYF.

The chain is built from TRBV6-2 or TRBV6-3 and TRBJ1-2, with D possibly matching TRBD1 (5 bases). CDR1 and CDR2 from the germline V gene are MNHEY and SVGEGT. V dropped 6 bases and J dropped 0 bases, with 8 bases sitting between them. CDR3 length equals 13 residues. CDR3 loop: CASRDTTNYGYTF. As DNA, the CDR3 is TGTGCCAGCAGGGACACCACTAACTATGGCTACACCTTC.

This clonotype was found many times. The rearrangement joins TRBV6-1 to TRBJ1-1; D is ambiguous. The CDR3 is 11 residues long. The germline CDR1 and CDR2 sequences are MNHNS and SASEGT. Trimming shortened V by 8 bases and J by 3 bases, and 7 bases separated the two germline ends. The CDR3 DNA reads as TGTGCCAGCGGCCGGGACACTGAAGCTTTCTTT. It yields the protein CASGRDTEAFF.

Notes on this clonotype: A much larger clone lies one base from this, so it may be a read error. The V call is TRBV12-3 or TRBV12-4, the J call TRBJ1-4, with 8 nucleotides matching TRBD1. CDR3 size: 18 residues. The ends lost 5 bases at V and 3 bases at J; junction bases unmatched: 14. The CDR3 bases are TGTGCCAGCAGTCCTTCAATCGACAGGGGAGCGGCTAATGAAAAACTGTTTTTT. It codes for CASSPSIDRGAANEKLFF.

This clonotype was detected ten times or more. V is TRBV7-8 and J is TRBJ2-7; either TRBD1 or TRBD2 may supply D (5 bases each). V was trimmed by 5 bases and J by 1 base, leaving 12 bases between them. The CDR3 runs 14 residues. CDR1 is SGHVS and CDR2 is FQNEAQ in the germline V gene. CDR3 DNA sequence: TGTGCCAGCAGCGCTCGGGACGGATCCTACGAGCAGTACTTC. Translating it yields CASSARDGSYEQYF.

Regarding this clonotype: Being one base from a much bigger clone, this may be a read error. This sequence joins TRBV12-5 and TRBJ2-1; TRBD2 matches 8 bases. The CDR3 covers 18 residues. The germline V gene has CDR1 LGHNT and CDR2 FRNRAP. As DNA, the CDR3 is TGTGCTAGTGGTTTGGTACGTGCGGGAGGTGTTTCCTACAATGAGCGGTTCTTC. This codes for CASGLVRAGGVSYNERFF.

This clonotype was seen ten or more times. This rearrangement joins TRBV20-1 to TRBJ2-3; 9 positions agree with TRBD2. The CDR3 has 15 amino acids. Germline values: CDR1 DFQATT, CDR2 SNEGSKA (reference sequence). Trimming cost V 6 bases and J 0 bases; bases outside gene matches: 7. This CDR3 is CSAPRLAASTDTQYF. CDR3 nucleotides: TGCAGTGCCCCAAGACTAGCGGCTAGCACAGATACGCAGTATTTT.

This clonotype was seen at least ten times. This rearrangement joins TRBV20-1 to TRBJ2-7, with D tentatively TRBD1 (5 bases). The CDR3 length is 14 residues. The V gene's germline CDR1 is DFQATT and CDR2 SNEGSKA (reference sequence). V gave up 0 bases and J gave up 2 bases, with 11 bases separating them. The CDR3 reads CSARDSQGTYEQYF. CDR3 nucleotide sequence: TGCAGTGCTAGAGATAGTCAGGGCACCTACGAGCAGTACTTC.

There are a few counts of this clonotype. The rearrangement uses TRBV12-5 and TRBJ2-3; D is possibly TRBD1 or TRBD2 (6 bases each). The CDR3 runs to 18 residues. The germline V gene encodes CDR1 LGHNT and CDR2 FRNRAP. V was cut by 4 bases and J by 0 bases, with 20 bases left in between. CDR3 sequence: CASGSRGRGSLSTDTQYF. The DNA of the CDR3 is TGTGCTAGTGGTTCGCGGGGAAGGGGGAGTTTGAGCACAGATACGCAGTATTTT.

The chain employs TRBV6-1 and TRBJ2-1; D may correspond to TRBD1 or TRBD2 (6 bases each). The CDR3 is 17 amino acids. The V gene's germline CDR1 is MNHNS and CDR2 SASEGT. The ends were cut back, 5 bases at V and 6 bases at J, with 23 bases in the middle. The CDR3 nucleotides are TGTGCCAGCAGTTCCCTGACAGGCCCCGCAGCGGGCAATGAGCAGTTCTTC. It encodes CASSSLTGPAAGNEQFF.

This clonotype was counted many times. The rearrangement uses TRBV7-9 and TRBJ2-7, with TRBD1 identical over 11 bases. CDR1 and CDR2 from the germline V gene are SEHNR and FQNEAQ (reference sequence). The junction had 8 bases not matched to a gene; V was cut back by 0 bases and J by 4 bases. The CDR3 runs 17 residues. The CDR3: CASSLAVGQGARYEQYF. The CDR3 DNA reads TGTGCCAGCAGCTTAGCCGTCGGACAGGGGGCGCGTTACGAGCAGTACTTC.

This clonotype came up a few times. Here the CDR3 DNA reads TGTGCCAGCAGCAGCCTGGCCCCGGGGGGCCCAGATACGCAGTATTTT. Encoded protein: CASSSLAPGGPDTQYF. This chain connects TRBV9 to TRBJ2-3, with a possible D match to TRBD2 (7 bases). This CDR3 is 16 amino acids long. Germline V gene sequence: CDR1 SGDLS, CDR2 YYNGEE. V was pared by 4 bases and J by 4 bases, with 19 bases between.

Note on this clonotype: A much larger clone is a single base away; this may be a read error. This chain connects TRBV12-3 or TRBV12-4 to TRBJ1-3; D possibly corresponds to TRBD1 (6 bases). The CDR3 sequence is 15 residues long. The CDR3 reads CVSTQGSSSGNTIYF. The CDR3 bases are TGTGTCAGCACTCAGGGGTCGAGCTCTGGAAACACCATATATTTT.

V is TRBV9 and J is TRBJ2-7; D gene unclear. V was shortened by 0 bases and J by 0 bases, with 7 bases between the two germline ends. Germline CDR1 reads SGDLS; CDR2 reads YYNGEE. There are 14 residues in the CDR3. CDR3 nucleotide sequence: TGTGCCAGCAGCGTAGCGGCCCGCTCCTACGAGCAGTACTTC. It encodes CASSVAARSYEQYF.

Many counts were recorded for this clonotype. The chain employs TRBV20-1 and TRBJ2-1; tentatively, D is TRBD2 (7 bases). The CDR3 covers 13 residues. Germline V gives CDR1 DFQATT, CDR2 SNEGSKA (reference sequence). With 8 bases removed from V and 5 bases from J, the gap between germline ends came to 16 bases. CDR3 protein: CSSLGGPNNEQFF. The CDR3 coding sequence is TGCAGTTCCCTGGGGGGGCCCAACAATGAGCAGTTCTTC.

This clonotype was observed many times. This chain links TRBV2 with TRBJ2-4; TRBD1 or TRBD2 may be the D gene (6 bases each). Germline CDR1 SNHLY, CDR2 FYNNEI. The CDR3 loop spans 15 amino acids. Trimming shortened V by 4 bases and J by 8 bases, and 18 bases separated the two germline ends. CDR3 residues: CASSASGTRRDIQYF. CDR3 in DNA: TGTGCCAGCAGTGCCTCCGGGACACGGAGGGACATTCAGTACTTC.

Concerning this clonotype itself: Being one base from a much bigger clone, this may be a read error. The rearrangement joins TRBV28 to TRBJ1-3, with unresolved D. This CDR3 contains 13 residues. Germline lookup yields CDR1 MDHEN and CDR2 SYDVKM. V dropped 5 bases and J dropped 9 bases, with 14 bases sitting between them. CDR3 in DNA: TGTGCCAGCAGTCCACCGAAGGAAACCACCATATATTTT. This sequence encodes CASSPPKETTIYF.

V is TRBV2 and J is TRBJ1-1, with D unclear. This CDR3 spans 11 amino acids. Germline CDR1 SNHLY, CDR2 FYNNEI. CDR3: CATTGRAEAFF. In DNA form, the CDR3 reads TGTGCTACAACCGGGCGCGCTGAAGCTTTCTTT. The complete variable domain, with remaining parts taken from reference TRBV2 and TRBJ1-1, reads EPEVTQTPSHQVTQMGQEVILRCVPISNHLYFYWYRQILGQKVEFLVSFYNNEISEKSEIFDDQFSVERPDGSNFTLKIRSTKLEDSAMYFCATTGRAEAFFGQGTRLTVV.

This clonotype was seen ten or more times. The chain is built from TRBV28 and TRBJ2-7; 14 bases are a match to TRBD2. The CDR3 is 16 residues long. Per germline, CDR1 MDHEN and CDR2 SYDVKM. With V trimmed by 8 bases and J by 3 bases, 9 bases remained unmatched. Here the CDR3 DNA reads TGTGCCAGCCTTCCTCCCGGGACTAGCGGGAGCTACGAGCAGTACTTC. Translation: CASLPPGTSGSYEQYF.

Comments on this clonotype: Given a much more abundant clone one base away, this may be a read error. The genes are TRBV20-1 and TRBJ2-1, with 11 bases matching TRBD2. V dropped 3 bases and J dropped 12; count of bases not matched to a gene: 16. The germline CDR1 and CDR2 sequences are DFQATT and SNEGSKA (reference sequence). This CDR3 region has 16 residues. The CDR3 DNA follows: TGCAGTGCTAGTTCCCAACTAGCGGGAGCGGGGTATGGGCAGTTCTTC. Residues: CSASSQLAGAGYGQFF.

The chain links TRBV12-3 or TRBV12-4 to TRBJ2-4; possibly TRBD2 for D (5 bases). The CDR3 is 14 residues long. The V end was cut by 2 bases, the J end by 8 bases, with 13 bases between. The CDR3 DNA sequence: TGTGCCAGCAGTTTAAGGCAGCAAGCGGACATTCAGTACTTC. Residues: CASSLRQQADIQYF.

The V gene is TRBV12-3 or TRBV12-4, the J gene TRBJ2-1, with D possibly being TRBD2 (5 bases). The CDR3 is made up of 13 amino acids. V dropped 3 bases and J dropped 9 bases, with 12 bases sitting between them. The CDR3 region has the DNA TGTGCCAGCAGTTTGTGGTCGGCGGGTGAGCAGTTCTTC. Translated: CASSLWSAGEQFF.

The table lists this clonotype with many counts. The genes are TRBV20-1 and TRBJ2-3; TRBD2 might be the D (6 bases). From germline, CDR1 is DFQATT and CDR2 SNEGSKA (reference sequence). The length of the CDR3 is 13 residues. Trimming removed 4 bases from V and 1 base from J, with 9 bases in between. Here the CDR3 reads CSATGTRTDTQYF. CDR3 in DNA: TGCAGTGCTACCGGGACTCGCACAGATACGCAGTATTTT.